These T cell receptor beta chains were read from a single sample in a study of control samples from healthy donors and cancer patients. Measured with immunoSEQ multiplex PCR; TCRdb has only the in-frame clones, and not every one. The data contain about 79,000 clones, roughly 93% of them singletons. Input material: PBMCs. These receptors were taken from a woman in her thirties or forties with lung cancer. CDR3s include the opening cysteine and the closing phenylalanine or tryptophan. Fields, in order: D gene, clone size, V gene, J gene, CDR3 DNA, CDR3 protein. The D gene is left open where the match is weak. Size values are once, few and many counts, or a class for expanded clones, and some rows have none.

.	.	TRBV3-1/TRBV3-2	TRBJ2-7	TGTGCCAGCAGTAACATGTACGAGCAGTACTTC	CASSNMYEQYF
.	once	TRBV7-6	TRBJ1-5	TGTGCCAGCAGCCCTCTCCAGGGAAGTCAGCCCCAGCATTTT	CASSPLQGSQPQHF
TRBD1	once	TRBV14	TRBJ1-1	TGTGCCAGCAGCCGCCTGGACAGGGTGAACACTGAAGCTTTCTTT	CASSRLDRVNTEAFF
TRBD1	.	TRBV19	TRBJ1-6	TGTGCCAGTAGTTCCTCCTCGACAGGGTTGCGCAATTCACCCCTCCACTTT	CASSSSSTGLRNSPLHF
TRBD1	.	TRBV30	TRBJ2-7	TGTGCCTGGAGTATGGGACAGGGGATCACCTACGAGCAGTACTTC	CAWSMGQGITYEQYF
.	.	TRBV5-1	TRBJ1-4	TGCGCCAGCAGCTTGGCAGGGTCTGCTGAAAAACTGTTTTTT	CASSLAGSAEKLFF
.	.	TRBV18	TRBJ1-5	TGTGCCAGCTCACCCAGCACCCTACAGGGTAATCAGCCCCAGCATTTT	CASSPSTLQGNQPQHF
.	.	TRBV28	TRBJ2-6	TGTGCCAGCAGTTCAAGGCCTTCATCTGGGGCCAACGTCCTGACTTTC	CASSSRPSSGANVLTF
.	.	TRBV28	TRBJ1-3	TGTGCCAGCAGTTTCGCCACTGGCGTCTCTGGAAACACCATATATTTT	CASSFATGVSGNTIYF
.	.	TRBV19	TRBJ1-1	TGTGCCAGTAGTATAGCCGCCAGGGGAGGGTGGTTGCCCACTGAAGCTTTCTTT	CASSIAARGGWLPTEAFF
TRBD2	.	TRBV5-6	TRBJ2-3	TGTGCCAGCAGCTTGGTGGCTAGCGGGTTCTTCACAGATACGCAGTATTTT	CASSLVASGFFTDTQYF
TRBD1	.	TRBV11-3	TRBJ1-1	TGTGCCAGCAGCTCCGCGGGGTGGGACAGGGAGTTCCTGTCGGCTTTCTTT	CASSSAGWDREFLSAFF
.	.	TRBV5-1	TRBJ1-1	TGCGCCAGCAGCTTGGCCGATGCCAGTATGAACACTGAAGCTTTCTTT	CASSLADASMNTEAFF
.	.	TRBV5-5	TRBJ1-3	TGTGCCAGCAGCTTGAAATCGTGGCCGACAGGTCCTACAGAAACGGACACCATATATTTT	CASSLKSWPTGPTETDTIYF
.	.	TRBV27	TRBJ1-5	TGTGCCAGCAGTTCGGTCCTCGAGGGCAATCAGCCCCAGCATTTT	CASSSVLEGNQPQHF
.	.	TRBV30	TRBJ1-6	TGTGCCTGGAGCCTCCCGGGGGGAACTAATTCACCCCTCCACTTT	CAWSLPGGTNSPLHF
.	.	TRBV28	TRBJ1-3	TGTGCCAGCATATCCGGAAACACCATATATTTT	CASISGNTIYF
.	.	TRBV7-2	TRBJ1-1	TGTGCCAGCACCCTACCCCCTGGGAACACTGAAGCTTTCTTT	CASTLPPGNTEAFF
TRBD1	.	TRBV9	TRBJ2-2	TGTGCCAGCAGCGTAGGACAGGGGCCGATGGACACCGGGGAGCTGTTTTTT	CASSVGQGPMDTGELFF
.	.	TRBV7-9	TRBJ2-3	TGTGCCAGCAGCCCGGGACTTGCCACAGATACGCAGTATTTT	CASSPGLATDTQYF
.	.	TRBV28	TRBJ2-7	TGTGCCAGCAGTTACCTCCTAGTCGGGCAGGCCAGCTACGAGCAGTACTTC	CASSYLLVGQASYEQYF
.	few	TRBV27	TRBJ1-5	TGTGCCAGCAGTTTAGCAGTGAATCAGCCCCAGCATTTT	CASSLAVNQPQHF
.	.	TRBV6-2/TRBV6-3	TRBJ2-3	TGTGCCAGCAGCTTGACCCAGTCGGATACGCAGTATTTT	CASSLTQSDTQYF
.	once	TRBV5-1	TRBJ2-2	TGCGCCAGCAGCTTGGGGACTTTGAACACCGGGGAGCTGTTTTTT	CASSLGTLNTGELFF
.	.	TRBV7-8	TRBJ2-7	TGTGCCAGCAGCCCCGGGGGTTCCGAGCAGTACTTC	CASSPGGSEQYF
.	.	TRBV7-9	TRBJ2-5	TGTGCCAGCAGCTTAGCGTCCCCATCCCAGTACTTC	CASSLASPSQYF
TRBD1	.	TRBV7-9	TRBJ2-1	TGTGCCACCCCGGGACAGGGTATCCATGAGCAGTTCTTC	CATPGQGIHEQFF
.	.	TRBV18	TRBJ2-3	TGTGCCAGCTCACCCCCCAACTGGGTGCCTAGCACAGATACGCAGTATTTT	CASSPPNWVPSTDTQYF
TRBD2	.	TRBV5-1	TRBJ2-5	TGCGCCAGCAGCTTGCCTCCCTTACGTCGGGCGGGGGGGCCAGCAATGGAGACCCAGTACTTC	CASSLPPLRRAGGPAMETQYF
TRBD2	.	TRBV2	TRBJ2-1	TGTGCCAGCAGTAGTAGCGGGGGGGCCGTTCTGCTCTCGGATGAGCAGTTCTTC	CASSSSGGAVLLSDEQFF
.	once	TRBV6-5	TRBJ2-7	TGTGCCAGCAGCCTGGGAACCCATGAGCAGTACTTC	CASSLGTHEQYF
.	.	TRBV19	TRBJ1-2	TGTGCCAGTAAAGCCGGGCAGGCTGATGGCTACACCTTC	CASKAGQADGYTF
.	.	TRBV4-1	TRBJ2-1	TGCGCCAGCAGCCAAGGGTTAGGGCGGACCTACAATGAGCAGTTCTTC	CASSQGLGRTYNEQFF
.	.	TRBV2	TRBJ1-6	TGTGCCAGCAGTTCCCACCCCGCGGGGGGTGGGGGTCCCCTCCACTTT	CASSSHPAGGGGPLHF
.	.	TRBV15	TRBJ1-5	TGTGCCACCAGTATTCTTGACAGGCTTGATAGCAATCAGCCCCAGCATTTT	CATSILDRLDSNQPQHF
TRBD1	.	TRBV10-2	TRBJ1-6	TGCGCCAGCAGACGCGGACAGGACGCTTCACCCCTCCACTTT	CASRRGQDASPLHF
.	.	TRBV7-2	TRBJ1-1	TGTGCCAGCAGGACAAGTTCGAACACTGAAGCTTTCTTT	CASRTSSNTEAFF
TRBD2	.	TRBV7-9	TRBJ2-1	TGTGCCAGCAGCTCAAGCGGGGGCGCCAACAATGAGCAGTTCTTC	CASSSSGGANNEQFF
TRBD1	.	TRBV19	TRBJ1-5	TGTGCCAGTAGTACAGGGGGCGAAGGACAGCCCCAGCATTTT	CASSTGGEGQPQHF
TRBD2	.	TRBV24-1	TRBJ2-3	TGTGCCACCAGTGATAGAGCGGGGGGGGCAGATACGCAGTATTTT	CATSDRAGGADTQYF
.	.	TRBV3-1/TRBV3-2	TRBJ2-4	TGTGCCAGCAGCCAAGTGTCCAGGGAAAGGGGCCGAAACATTCAGTACTTC	CASSQVSRERGRNIQYF
.	.	TRBV11-1	TRBJ2-3	TGTGCCAGCAGCCCGACGAAGAGAGGCACAGATACGCAGTATTTT	CASSPTKRGTDTQYF